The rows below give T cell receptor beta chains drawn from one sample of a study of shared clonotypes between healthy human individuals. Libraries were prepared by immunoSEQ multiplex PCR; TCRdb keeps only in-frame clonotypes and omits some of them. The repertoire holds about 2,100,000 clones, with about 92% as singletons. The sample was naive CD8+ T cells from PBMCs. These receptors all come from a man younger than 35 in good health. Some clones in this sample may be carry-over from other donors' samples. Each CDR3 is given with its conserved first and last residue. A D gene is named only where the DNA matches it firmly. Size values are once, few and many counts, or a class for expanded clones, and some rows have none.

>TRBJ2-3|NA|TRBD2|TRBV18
TGTGCCAGCTCACCACGCAACCTACTAGCGGGAGCCGGCACAGATACGCAGTATTTT
CASSPRNLLAGAGTDTQYF
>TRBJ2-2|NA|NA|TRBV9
TGTGCCAGCAGTCCGGGACCGGCGAACACCGGGGAGCTGTTTTTT
CASSPGPANTGELFF
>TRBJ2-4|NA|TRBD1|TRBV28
TGTGCCAGCAGTTTATTCGCCGAACAGGGGGCGCGGAACATTCAGTACTTC
CASSLFAEQGARNIQYF
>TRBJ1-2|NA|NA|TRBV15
TGTGCCACCAGCAGAGCCGGGACGGAAAACTATGGCTACACCTTC
CATSRAGTENYGYTF
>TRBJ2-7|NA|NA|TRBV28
TGTGCCAGCAGTTTTACAGGGTCGGGCGAGCAGTACTTC
CASSFTGSGEQYF
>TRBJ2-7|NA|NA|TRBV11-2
TGTGCCAGCAGCTTAACCACAACCTACGAGCAGTACTTC
CASSLTTTYEQYF
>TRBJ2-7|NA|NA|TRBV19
TGTGCCACCGCCTACGGGGGCGACCCCTACGAGCAGTACTTC
CATAYGGDPYEQYF
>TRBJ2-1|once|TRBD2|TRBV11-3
TGTGCCAGCAGCCCCCGGGGGGGGCCTCCACATGAGCAGTTCTTC
CASSPRGGPPHEQFF
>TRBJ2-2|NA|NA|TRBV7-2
TGTGCCAGCAGCCTACGGGGGCAGCGGGAGCTGTTTTTT
CASSLRGQRELFF
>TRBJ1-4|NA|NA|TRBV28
TGTGCCAGCAGTCGCCACAGGGAGAGGAATGAAAAACTGTTTTTT
CASSRHRERNEKLFF
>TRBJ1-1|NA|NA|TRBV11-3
TGTGCCAGCAGCTTAGGCAGACACACTGAAGCTTTCTTT
CASSLGRHTEAFF
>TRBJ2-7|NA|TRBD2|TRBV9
TGTGCCAGCAGCGGCGTGGGGGGGGGACCCTACGAGCAGTACTTC
CASSGVGGGPYEQYF
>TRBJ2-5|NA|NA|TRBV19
TGTGCCAGTAGTTCCCCCCAGTCGAGCGGAGAGACCCAGTACTTC
CASSSPQSSGETQYF
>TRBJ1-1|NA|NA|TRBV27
TGTGCCAGCAGTCCATGGAGGGGGGCACCGGGCACTGAAGCTTTCTTT
CASSPWRGAPGTEAFF
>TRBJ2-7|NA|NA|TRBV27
TGTGCCAGCAGTTTATCGATGAGTTACGAGCAGTACTTC
CASSLSMSYEQYF
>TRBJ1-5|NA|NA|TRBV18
TGTGCCAGCTCAGCCGAACAGGGAGACCAGCCCCAGCATTTT
CASSAEQGDQPQHF
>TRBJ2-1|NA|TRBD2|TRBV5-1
TGCGCCAGCAGGCCTGGACTAGCGGTCCCCGTCAACCTCCATGAGCAGTTCTTC
CASRPGLAVPVNLHEQFF
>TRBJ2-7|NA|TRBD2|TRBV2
TGTGCCAGCAGTGGCGGGAGCTCTACTTACTCCTACGAGCAGTACTTC
CASSGGSSTYSYEQYF
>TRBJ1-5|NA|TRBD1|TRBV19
TGTGCCAGTAGTATGAGACAGGGTCCAAGCAATCAGCCCCAGCATTTT
CASSMRQGPSNQPQHF
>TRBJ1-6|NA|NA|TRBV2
TGTGCCAGCAGTGATGGGAGGGCGCATTCACCCCTCCACTTT
CASSDGRAHSPLHF
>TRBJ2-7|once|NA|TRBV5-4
TGTGCCAGCAGCTTGCGGTACCATTACGAGCAGTACTTC
CASSLRYHYEQYF
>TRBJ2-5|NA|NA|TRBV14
TGTGCCAGCAGCCAAGGACTAGGGCGGTCGGAGACCCAGTACTTC
CASSQGLGRSETQYF
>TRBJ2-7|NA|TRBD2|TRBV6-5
TGTGCCAGCAGTTACTCGGGACTAGCCTACGAGCAGTACTTC
CASSYSGLAYEQYF
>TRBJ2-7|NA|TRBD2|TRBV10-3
TGTGCCATCAGTGAGAGGCCTCGCGGCGGGAGGGCGGGGGAGCAGTACTTC
CAISERPRGGRAGEQYF
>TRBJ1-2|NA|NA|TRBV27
TGTGCCAGCAGCCCACTGCGGCAGGCGGGTGGCTACACCTTC
CASSPLRQAGGYTF
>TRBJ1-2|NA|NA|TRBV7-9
TGTGCCAGCAGCTTAGAGGACAGCTATGGCTACACCTTC
CASSLEDSYGYTF
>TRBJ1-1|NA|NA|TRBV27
TGTGCCAGCATTGGGGGATTGAACACTGAAGCTTTCTTT
CASIGGLNTEAFF
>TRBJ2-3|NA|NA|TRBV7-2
TGTGCCAGCAGCCGCACTAGAAGCACAGATACGCAGTATTTT
CASSRTRSTDTQYF
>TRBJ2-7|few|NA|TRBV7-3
TGTGCCAGCAGCCCGGCAGCGGACAACTACGAGCAGTACTTC
CASSPAADNYEQYF
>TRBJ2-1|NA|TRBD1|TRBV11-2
TGTGCCAGCAGCTTAGGGACAGGATTCTACAATGAGCAGTTCTTC
CASSLGTGFYNEQFF
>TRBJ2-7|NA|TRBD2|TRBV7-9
TGTGCCGGTAGCGGGAGGGGAGGCTACGAGCAGTACTTC
CAGSGRGGYEQYF
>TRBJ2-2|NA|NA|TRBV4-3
TGCGCCAGCAGCCAAGATGCGGCAGGGGTCACCGGGGAGCTGTTTTTT
CASSQDAAGVTGELFF
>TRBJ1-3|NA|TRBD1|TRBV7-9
TGTGCCAGCAGCGCGGGACAGGGTCCCTCTGGAAACACCATATATTTT
CASSAGQGPSGNTIYF
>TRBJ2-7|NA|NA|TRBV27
TGTGCCAGCAGCCAGGGACATAGCTCCTACGAGCAGTACTTC
CASSQGHSSYEQYF
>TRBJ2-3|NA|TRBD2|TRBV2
TGTGCCAGCAGAGGACTAGCGGGAGGAGGTGGGACAGATACGCAGTATTTT
CASRGLAGGGGTDTQYF
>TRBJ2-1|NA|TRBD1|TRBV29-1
TGCAGCGGGGGGACAGTTGATCCAACTGAGCAGTTCTTC
CSGGTVDPTEQFF
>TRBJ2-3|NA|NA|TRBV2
TGTGCCAGCAGTGAACTACAGGATCTCACAGATACGCAGTATTTT
CASSELQDLTDTQYF
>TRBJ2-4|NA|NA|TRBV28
TGTGCCAGCAGCCGGGGGACAGTCGTAGCCAAAAACATTCAGTACTTC
CASSRGTVVAKNIQYF
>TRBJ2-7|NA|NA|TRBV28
TGTGCCAGCAGTTACGGGGGCTACGAGCAGTACTTC
CASSYGGYEQYF
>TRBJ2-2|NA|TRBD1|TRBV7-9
TGTGCCAGCAGCTCCACTAGGACAGGGGGAAACACCGGGGAGCTGTTTTTT
CASSSTRTGGNTGELFF
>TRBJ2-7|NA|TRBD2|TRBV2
TGTGCCAGCACCAAGGTTGGGTCTAGCGGGAGATTGGGGGAGCAGTACTTC
CASTKVGSSGRLGEQYF
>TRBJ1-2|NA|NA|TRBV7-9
TGTGCCAGCAGCTCGTCGACGGGGCTGGTTTATGGCTACACCTTC
CASSSSTGLVYGYTF
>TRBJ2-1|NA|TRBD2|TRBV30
TGTGCCTGGAAGCCGCTAGCGGGAGTAAGGCAGTTCTTC
CAWKPLAGVRQFF
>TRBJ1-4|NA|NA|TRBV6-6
TGTGCCAGCAGTACAAAGGGGGGTGAAAAACTGTTTTTT
CASSTKGGEKLFF
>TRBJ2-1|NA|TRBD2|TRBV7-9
TGTGCCAGCAGGGATGTAGCGGGGGACAATGAGCAGTTCTTC
CASRDVAGDNEQFF